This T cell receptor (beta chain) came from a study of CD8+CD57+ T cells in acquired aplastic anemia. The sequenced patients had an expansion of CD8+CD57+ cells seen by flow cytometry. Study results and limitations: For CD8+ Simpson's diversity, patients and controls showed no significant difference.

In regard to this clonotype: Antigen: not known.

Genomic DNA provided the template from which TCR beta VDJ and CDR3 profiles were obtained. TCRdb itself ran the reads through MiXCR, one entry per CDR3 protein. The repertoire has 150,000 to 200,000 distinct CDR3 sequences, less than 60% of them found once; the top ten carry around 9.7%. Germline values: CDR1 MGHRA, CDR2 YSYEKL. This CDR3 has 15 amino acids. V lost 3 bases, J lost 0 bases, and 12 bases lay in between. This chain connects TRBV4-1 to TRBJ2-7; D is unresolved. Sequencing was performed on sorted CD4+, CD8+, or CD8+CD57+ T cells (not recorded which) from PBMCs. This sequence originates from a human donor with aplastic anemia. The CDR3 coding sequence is TGCGCCAGCAGCCAGCACGACCTGAGCTCCTACGAGCAGTACTTC. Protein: CASSQHDLSSYEQYF.